This T cell receptor (beta chain) appears in the sequencing data of a study of CD8 T cells in Susac syndrome. Of note for this clonotype: Its antigen is unknown.

Notes on the study in general: It was acknowledged in the study that the number of individuals who were included in its TCR sequencing and HLA analysis was relatively small.

Reverse transcription of roughly 0.5 to 1 ug RNA was performed with random hexamers. Amplification of TCR beta CDR3 by immunoSEQ multiplex PCR spanned 54 Vbeta and 13 Jbeta. In TCRdb, the immunoSEQ multiplex PCR reads were re-called with MiXCR into one record per CDR3 protein. The sample includes roughly 140,000 distinct CDR3 sequences, around 95% of them seen just once. Germline V CDR1 and CDR2: KGHSH, LQKENI. This CDR3 has 14 residues. V gave up 0 bases and J gave up 6 bases, with 9 bases separating them. The chain carries TRBV18 and TRBJ2-1; D may be TRBD1 (5 bases). The clonotype originates from a human donor with multiple sclerosis. The sample comprised CD8+ T cells from PBMCs. The DNA of the CDR3 is TGTGCCAGCTCACCACCACAGGCCTCCAATGAGCAGTTCTTC. This gives the protein CASSPPQASNEQFF.